This T cell receptor (beta chain) was obtained from a study of CD8+ T cells in alopecia areata (dated by TCRdb to the late 2010s). As for the study more broadly: Treated patients were enrolled in an open-label pilot trial of oral tofacitinib, 5 to 10 mg twice daily, for moderate-to-severe alopecia areata. High-throughput TCRbeta sequencing was used to examine T cell clonal expansion in alopecia areata in both the C3H/HeJ mouse model and human patients. In treated patients, disease severity was measured using the SALT score, which gives the percentage of scalp surface area affected. Clonality in the scalp was compared among normal scalp (n=4), patchy alopecia areata scalp (n=8), and alopecia totalis/universalis scalp (n=8). Scalp tissue and sorted CD4+ and CD8+ peripheral blood T cells from patchy and totalis/universalis alopecia areata patients and from healthy controls were covered by human TCRbeta sequencing. RNA was extracted with the PAXgene miRNA kit for fixed scalp, the miRNeasy kit for PBMCs, and the RNeasy kit for mouse skin. Patients on tofacitinib were biopsied at baseline and after 4 and 24 weeks of treatment, and several of the patients also had a later scalp biopsy. immunoSEQ multiplex PCR using 35 Vbeta forward primers and 13 Jbeta reverse primers was used to amplify TCRbeta CDR3 regions. Patients stayed on tofacitinib for 6 to 18 months and then had 6 months of follow-up off drug so that delayed response and recurrence could be assessed. What the study reported, not specific to this receptor: Compared with normal scalp, lesional scalp, particularly in alopecia totalis/universalis, had higher clonality and more expanded CD8+ clones, which suggests antigenic drive. Many expanded lesional clones persisted in scalp and blood during tofacitinib treatment, which may partly explain relapse after stopping treatment. Tofacitinib significantly lowered scalp clonality and the number of expanded CD8+ clones among the top 100 scalp clones. TCR sequences shared between patients were less clear than in mice, possibly partly because of HLA diversity in the patient population. Because the treated cohort was small and had just a single nonresponder, larger studies are needed to establish links between baseline CD8+ expansion and response. Resident alphabeta T cells in normal human skin are also sequenced, complicating scalp TCR repertoire analysis, unlike mouse skin dominated by gammadelta T cells.

The germline V gene yields LGHNA for CDR1 and YNFKEQ for CDR2. Trimming at the junction amounts to 1 base on V and 3 bases on J, and the germline ends lie 12 bases apart. There are 15 amino acids in the CDR3, from cysteine to phenylalanine inclusive. Of the read, only the CDR3 DNA is kept; its 45 bases are in frame from base 1. The time point tag for this specimen amounts to: 24 weeks on oral tofacitinib. The treatment or condition label, as the study defines it: oral pan-JAK inhibitor, 5-10 mg twice daily. From alopecia areata patients, peripheral blood was collected along with lesional scalp punch biopsies. PBMCs were separated by density centrifugation and stained for CD3, CD4 and CD8, after which CD4+ and CD8+ T cells were sorted on a FACSAria. As for this clone: The antigen it recognizes is unknown. Base qualities are missing; no much larger clone stands one base away.

Library prep was done by the immunoSEQ multiplex PCR assay. To provide template for TCR sequencing, every sample had RNA extracted and reverse transcribed into cDNA. First-strand cDNA was synthesized using SuperScript III with a 2:1 mix of oligo-dT and random hexamers. Amplification bias was assessed with a synthetic immune receptor repertoire, and residual bias was removed computationally. Per the original workflow: Raw reads were preprocessed to remove errors, and CDR3 was defined by IMGT conventions from the conserved cysteine to phenylalanine. Clonality was computed as 1 minus the Shannon entropy, with the entropy normalized by log2 of the number of productive unique TCRs. CD4 or CD8 identity of scalp clones was inferred by cross-referencing scalp TCRbeta sequences with sorted blood CD4 and CD8 repertoires. Not all clones reach the TCRdb copy of this immuneACCESS table, which keeps in-frame sequences only. Checked studies attribute under half of the gap to unresolved V genes and leave the rest unexplained. V and J calls and clone size follow that table, whereas D and trimming were derived from the DNA. The sample table shows under 150,000 clones, and 56% are seen once. Jointly, the top ten make up approximately 3.1% of the sample.

This TCR came from a human donor with alopecia areata. The material was CD4+ T cells sorted from blood, obtained at week 24, from a patient treated with tofacitinib. Rearrangement joined TRBV4-2 to TRBJ1-1; the D region possibly corresponds to TRBD1 (5 bases align). The CDR3 in this case is CASSQARGLHTEAFF. The bases are TGTGCCAGCAGCCAAGCAAGGGGATTGCACACTGAAGCTTTCTTT.